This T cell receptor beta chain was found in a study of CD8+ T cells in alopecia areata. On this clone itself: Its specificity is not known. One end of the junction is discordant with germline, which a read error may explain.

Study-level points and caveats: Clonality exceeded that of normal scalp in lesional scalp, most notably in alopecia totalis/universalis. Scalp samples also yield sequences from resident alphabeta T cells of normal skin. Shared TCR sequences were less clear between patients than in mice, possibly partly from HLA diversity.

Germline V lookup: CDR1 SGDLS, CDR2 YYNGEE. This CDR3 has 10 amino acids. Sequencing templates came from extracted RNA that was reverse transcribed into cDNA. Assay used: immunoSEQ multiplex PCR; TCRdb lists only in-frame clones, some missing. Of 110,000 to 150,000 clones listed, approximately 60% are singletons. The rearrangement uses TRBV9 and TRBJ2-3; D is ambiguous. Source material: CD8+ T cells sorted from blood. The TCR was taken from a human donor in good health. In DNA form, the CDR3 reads TGTGCCAGCAGCGGTTCTAGTTGGCAATTT. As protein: CASSGSSWQF.